These 20 T cell receptor beta chains were sequenced from one sample in a study of Siglec-9 on CD8 T cells in melanoma. Here immunoSEQ multiplex PCR was the method, and the copy in TCRdb shows in-frame clones only, minus some. The table has some 39,000 clones, approximately 83% seen once. The specimen was Siglec-9- CD8+ T cells sorted from blood. Receptors were obtained from a human donor in good health.

The CDR3 DNA sequence: TGCACCAGCAGCCAAATCTTAAGATATCCAGCGGGGGGATACACAGATACGCAGTATTTT. It specifies CTSSQILRYPAGGYTDTQYF. The rearrangement uses TRBV1 and TRBJ2-3; the D segment call TRBD2 is taken from the table without a DNA check. TRBV1 is shown as a pseudogene. The CDR3 covers 20 residues.

This clone was seen once. The V call is TRBV5-6, the J call TRBJ2-2; TRBD2 might be the D (5 bases). The length of the CDR3 is 14 residues. Per the germline V gene, CDR1 is SGHDT and CDR2 is YYEEEE. The ends were cut back, 0 bases at V and 4 bases at J, with 7 bases in the middle. Written as DNA, the CDR3 is TGTGCCAGCAGCTTGGCGGCGGGCACCGGGGAGCTGTTTTTT. It encodes CASSLAAGTGELFF.

The gene calls are TRBV29-1 and TRBJ2-1; 7 nucleotides line up with TRBD2. The V gene end was trimmed by 1 base and the J gene end by 0 bases; junction bases not matched to a gene: 0. This CDR3 comprises 14 residues. Germline V gene lookup returns CDR1 SQVTM and CDR2 ANQGSEA. The CDR3 nucleotides are TGCAGCGTTGAAGGGGGGGGCTCCTACAATGAGCAGTTCTTC. Translating gives CSVEGGGSYNEQFF.

The chain employs TRBV27 and TRBJ1-1, with a weak D call TRBD1 (5 bases). The germline V gene encodes CDR1 MNHEY and CDR2 SMNVEV (reference sequence). The V end was cut by 1 base, the J end by 1 base, with 7 bases between. There are 14 residues in the CDR3. This chain's CDR3 is CASSLFGGNTEAFF. DNA for the CDR3: TGTGCCAGCAGTTTATTCGGGGGGAACACTGAAGCTTTCTTT.

The chain uses TRBV19 and TRBJ1-1; D possibly corresponds to TRBD1 (6 bases). V dropped 9 bases and J dropped 0 bases, with 17 bases sitting between them. There are 15 residues in the CDR3. From germline, CDR1 is LNHDA and CDR2 SQIVND (reference sequence). CDR3 protein: CASSQGQLMNTEAFF. The CDR3 DNA reads as TGTGCCAGCTCACAGGGCCAACTTATGAACACTGAAGCTTTCTTT.

The V gene is TRBV4-2, the J gene TRBJ2-1; D might be TRBD1 or TRBD2, each matching 5 bases. V shed 4 bases and J shed 2 bases, with 12 bases lying between them. The CDR3 has 15 residues. Germline CDR1 reads LGHNA; CDR2 reads YNFKEQ. CDR3 protein: CASSPLGETYNEQFF. The CDR3 nucleotides read TGTGCCAGCAGCCCCTTGGGGGAGACCTACAATGAGCAGTTCTTC.

This clone showed up just once. Written as DNA, the CDR3 is TGCGCCAGCAGCCCGGGCAGGGCAACTGAAGCTTTCTTT. Its protein product is CASSPGRATEAFF. The chain uses TRBV4-1 and TRBJ1-1; possibly TRBD1 for D (5 bases). The V gene lost 4 bases and the J gene lost 5 bases, with 11 bases spanning the gap. CDR3 length equals 13 residues. The germline V gene encodes CDR1 MGHRA and CDR2 YSYEKL.

The V gene is TRBV6-4, the J gene TRBJ2-3, with D tentatively TRBD2 (6 bases). Germline assignment: CDR1 MRHNA and CDR2 SNTAGT. Trimming cost V 4 bases and J 2 bases, with 7 bases left between them. CDR3 size: 13 residues. The CDR3 bases are TGTGCCAGCAGTGCTAGCGACACAGATACGCAGTATTTT. Residues: CASSASDTDTQYF.

This chain connects TRBV4-1 to TRBJ2-1; TRBD2 aligns across 10 bases. From germline, CDR1 is MGHRA and CDR2 YSYEKL. J was trimmed by 5 bases and V by 1 base; bases with no gene match: 5. The CDR3 loop spans 16 amino acids. The CDR3 sequence: CASSQGRAGGDNEQFF. The CDR3 bases are TGCGCCAGCAGCCAAGGGAGAGCGGGGGGGGACAATGAGCAGTTCTTC.

The chain uses TRBV19 and TRBJ2-7; D is ambiguous. The CDR3 has 13 amino acids. Germline V gene lookup returns CDR1 LNHDA and CDR2 SQIVND (reference sequence). The V gene lost 5 bases and the J gene lost 0 bases, with 8 bases spanning the gap. CDR3: CASSRDRSYEQYF. As DNA, the CDR3 is TGTGCCAGTAGTCGTGACCGCTCCTACGAGCAGTACTTC.

The chain employs TRBV4-1 and TRBJ2-7; D remains ambiguous. The ends were cut back, 1 base at V and 1 base at J, with 8 bases in the middle. The CDR3 spans 14 residues. CDR1 is MGHRA and CDR2 is YSYEKL in the germline V gene. Here the CDR3 reads CASSQVGVSYEQYF. CDR3 coding DNA: TGCGCCAGCAGCCAAGTCGGAGTTTCCTACGAGCAGTACTTC.

This chain uses TRBV14 with TRBJ1-2; no firm D call. CDR1 and CDR2 (germline): SGHDN, FVKESK. V lost 1 base and J 2 bases, leaving 5 bases between the germline ends. This CDR3 contains 13 residues. CDR3: CASSQGLNYGYTF. The CDR3 region has the DNA TGTGCCAGCAGCCAAGGGTTAAACTATGGCTACACCTTC.

This clone was counted between two and nine times. The genes are TRBV7-9 and TRBJ1-1; D gene unclear. The CDR3 runs to 11 residues. Per germline, CDR1 SEHNR and CDR2 FQNEAQ (reference sequence). The V and J ends lost 4 bases and 3 bases respectively, with 3 bases between them. In nucleotides, the CDR3 is TGTGCCAGCAGCTCGGACACTGAAGCTTTCTTT. Translated: CASSSDTEAFF.

V and J are TRBV25-1 and TRBJ2-7, with D perhaps TRBD1 or TRBD2 (5 bases each). The CDR3 length is 11 residues. CDR1 MGHDK and CDR2 SYGVNS come from the germline V gene. Trimming removed 7 bases from V and 5 bases from J, with 9 bases in between. CDR3 DNA: TGTGCCAGCACGATGGGGGACGAGCAGTACTTC. This translates into CASTMGDEQYF.

CDR3 in DNA: TGTGCCAGCAGAGGGCCCTTTGACTACGAGCAGTACTTC. Residues: CASRGPFDYEQYF. V and J are TRBV28 and TRBJ2-7; D unclear. V lost 6 bases to trimming and J lost 3 bases, with 12 bases between them. The germline V gene encodes CDR1 MDHEN and CDR2 SYDVKM. The CDR3 is 13 amino acids.

This clone was observed once. V is TRBV14 and J is TRBJ2-3, with D perhaps matching TRBD2 (5 bases). Trimming removed 0 bases at V and 0 bases at J, with 13 bases between. The CDR3 spans 17 residues. Germline V gene lookup returns CDR1 SGHDN and CDR2 FVKESK. As DNA, the CDR3 is TGTGCCAGCAGCCAAGAACTTCGGCTAGCTAGCACAGATACGCAGTATTTT. This gives the protein CASSQELRLASTDTQYF.

This clone showed up just once. The CDR3 bases are TGTGCCAGCAGTTTATCCGGGACAGGGTTACGAGGGCAGTACTTC. Amino acids: CASSLSGTGLRGQYF. The chain recombines TRBV28 with TRBJ2-7; 9 nucleotides line up with TRBD1. The germline V gene encodes CDR1 MDHEN and CDR2 SYDVKM. The CDR3 is 15 residues long. V dropped 1 base and J dropped 9; count of bases not matched to a gene: 10.

J is TRBJ2-1 and V is TRBV7-9; 9 positions agree with TRBD2. Trimming at V came to 4 bases and at J to 6 bases, leaving 4 bases not matched to a gene. CDR1 SEHNR and CDR2 FQNEAQ come from the germline V gene (reference sequence). The CDR3 spans 14 residues. CDR3 in DNA: TGTGCCAGCAGCTCGGGACTAGCAGTCAATGAGCAGTTCTTC. The encoded protein is CASSSGLAVNEQFF.

This clone was counted between two and nine times. The chain couples TRBV7-8 to TRBJ1-5; D is undetermined. Trimming removed 4 bases at V and 1 base at J, with 11 bases between. Germline loops: CDR1 SGHVS, CDR2 FQNEAQ. There are 15 residues in the CDR3. CDR3 region: CASSSLGQSNQPQHF. Here the CDR3 DNA reads TGTGCCAGCAGCTCCCTTGGGCAGAGCAATCAGCCCCAGCATTTT.

The chain has TRBV6-5 and TRBJ2-7; 12 bases fit TRBD2. CDR3 length: 16 amino acids. Germline V CDR1 and CDR2: MNHEY, SVGAGI. J gave up 5 bases and V 4 bases, and 9 bases lay outside the gene matches. The chain's CDR3 is CASSSLPGLAGHEQYF. Here the CDR3 DNA reads TGTGCCAGCAGTTCTCTTCCGGGACTAGCGGGTCACGAGCAGTACTTC.